The sequence of this T cell receptor beta chain was determined in a study of OX40 agonist ivuxolimab in advanced cancers. Germline V lookup: CDR1 SGHAT, CDR2 FQNNGV. There are 13 residues in the CDR3. V lost 8 bases and J 6 bases, leaving 16 bases between the germline ends. Profiling relied on immunoSEQ multiplex PCR, and the TCRdb table lists in-frame clones only, not all of them. Here the sample spans approximately 61,000 clones, approximately 91% being singletons. Sample: CD4+ or CD8+ T cells sorted from blood, taken in a trial of the OX40 agonist ivuxolimab. This clonotype was obtained from an adult with an advanced solid tumor such as melanoma, head and neck, liver or kidney cancer. The chain employs TRBV11-2 and TRBJ1-2; D is ambiguous. The CDR3 DNA follows: TGTGCCAGCCTCCCGTTGGAGGTCCATGGCTACACCTTC. It encodes CASLPLEVHGYTF.